Each of the 7 T cell receptor beta chains below was sequenced from the same sample in a study of Graves' ophthalmopathy and Graves' hyperthyroidism. Amplified material comprised TCR beta CDR3 regions derived from RNA transcripts. Amplification began with first-round RT-PCR using HTBI primers, then second-round multiplex PCR was performed. TCRdb re-analysed the multiplex PCR reads in MiXCR, keeping a single row per CDR3 protein. Among hundreds of thousands of distinct CDR3 sequences, 22% were seen once, and the ten largest hold approximately 7.7%. Sample: peripheral blood. The receptors originated from a young woman with stable Graves' hyperthyroidism. Some clones in this sample may be carry-over from other donors' samples.

Many counts were recorded for this clonotype. The V call is TRBV5-6, the J call TRBJ1-2; TRBD1 agrees at 9 bases. V lost 0 bases to trimming and J lost 4 bases; unmatched junction nucleotides: 1. Germline values: CDR1 SGHDT, CDR2 YYEEEE. This CDR3 contains 14 residues. The CDR3 sequence is CASSLVTGGYGYTF. The CDR3 nucleotides are TGTGCCAGCAGCTTGGTGACAGGGGGCTATGGCTACACCTTC.

This clonotype came up many times. The genes are TRBV30 and TRBJ1-1, with D perhaps TRBD1 (6 bases). The length of the CDR3 is 13 residues. The germline V gene encodes CDR1 GTSNPN and CDR2 SVGIG (reference sequence). V lost 5 bases to trimming and J lost 3 bases, with 13 bases between them. The CDR3, as DNA: TGTGCCTGGGGTCGGCAGGGGTACACTGAAGCTTTCTTT. It specifies CAWGRQGYTEAFF.

The rearrangement uses TRBV5-1 and TRBJ2-2; 9 bases map to TRBD2. Germline assignment: CDR1 SGHRS and CDR2 YFSETQ. Losses at the gene ends were 5 bases for V and 6 bases for J; bases not matched to a gene: 5. This CDR3 spans 14 amino acids. Here the CDR3 reads CASREAGGSGELFF. In DNA, the CDR3 is TGCGCCAGCAGGGAAGCGGGAGGATCCGGGGAGCTGTTTTTT. Full variable domain (missing parts from reference TRBV5-1 and TRBJ2-2): KAGVTQTPRYLIKTRGQQVTLSCSPISGHRSVSWYQQTPGQGLQFLFEYFSETQRNKGNFPGRFSGRQFSNSRSEMNVSTLELGDSALYLCASREAGGSGELFFGEGSRLTVL.

V and J are TRBV12-3 or TRBV12-4 and TRBJ2-5; D unclear. V shed 4 bases and J shed 5 bases, with 14 bases lying between them. The CDR3 contains 14 residues. The CDR3: CASSYSSAPETQYF. DNA for the CDR3: TGTGCCAGCAGTTATTCCTCCGCGCCCGAGACCCAGTACTTC.

This clonotype was counted between two and nine times. The V gene is TRBV7-3, the J gene TRBJ2-1; 7 bases are shared with TRBD2. CDR3 length: 13 amino acids. Germline CDR1 reads SGHTA; CDR2 reads FQGTGA. With V trimmed by 5 bases and J by 8 bases, 6 bases remained unmatched. This CDR3 is CASSPPTSDEQFF. The CDR3 coding sequence is TGTGCCAGCAGCCCTCCTACTAGCGATGAGCAGTTCTTC.

This clonotype came up many times. The CDR3 here is CASSFGTDFQETQYF. As DNA, the CDR3 is TGTGCCAGCAGCTTCGGGACAGACTTCCAAGAGACCCAGTACTTC. V and J are TRBV2 and TRBJ2-5; 7 bases map to TRBD1. CDR1 is SNHLY and CDR2 is FYNNEI in the germline V gene. The CDR3 loop spans 15 amino acids. Trimming took 6 bases from V and 1 from J; bases not matched to a gene: 8.

This chain joins TRBV4-1 and TRBJ1-1, with unresolved D. In germline, CDR1 is MGHRA, CDR2 YSYEKL. This CDR3 spans 17 amino acids. Trimming pared 1 base from V and 1 base from J, leaving 16 bases between. In nucleotides, the CDR3 is TGCGCCAGCAGCCAAGTAACTGGGCTTCGATCGAACACTGAAGCTTTCTTT. This codes for CASSQVTGLRSNTEAFF.